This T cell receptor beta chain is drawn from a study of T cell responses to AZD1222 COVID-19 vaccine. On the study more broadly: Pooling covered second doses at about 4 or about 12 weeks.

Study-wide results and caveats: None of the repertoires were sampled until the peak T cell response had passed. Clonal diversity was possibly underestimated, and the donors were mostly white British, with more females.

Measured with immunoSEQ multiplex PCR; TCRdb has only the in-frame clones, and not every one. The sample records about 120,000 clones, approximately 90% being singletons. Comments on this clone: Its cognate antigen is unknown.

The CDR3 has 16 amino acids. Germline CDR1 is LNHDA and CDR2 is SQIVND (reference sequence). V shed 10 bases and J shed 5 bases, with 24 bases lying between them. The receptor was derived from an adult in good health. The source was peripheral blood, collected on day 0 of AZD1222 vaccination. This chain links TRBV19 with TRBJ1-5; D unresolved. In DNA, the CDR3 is TGTGCCATCAGTTCAAGGCCGGGAAGCGGAGATCAGCCCCAGCATTTT. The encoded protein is CAISSRPGSGDQPQHF.